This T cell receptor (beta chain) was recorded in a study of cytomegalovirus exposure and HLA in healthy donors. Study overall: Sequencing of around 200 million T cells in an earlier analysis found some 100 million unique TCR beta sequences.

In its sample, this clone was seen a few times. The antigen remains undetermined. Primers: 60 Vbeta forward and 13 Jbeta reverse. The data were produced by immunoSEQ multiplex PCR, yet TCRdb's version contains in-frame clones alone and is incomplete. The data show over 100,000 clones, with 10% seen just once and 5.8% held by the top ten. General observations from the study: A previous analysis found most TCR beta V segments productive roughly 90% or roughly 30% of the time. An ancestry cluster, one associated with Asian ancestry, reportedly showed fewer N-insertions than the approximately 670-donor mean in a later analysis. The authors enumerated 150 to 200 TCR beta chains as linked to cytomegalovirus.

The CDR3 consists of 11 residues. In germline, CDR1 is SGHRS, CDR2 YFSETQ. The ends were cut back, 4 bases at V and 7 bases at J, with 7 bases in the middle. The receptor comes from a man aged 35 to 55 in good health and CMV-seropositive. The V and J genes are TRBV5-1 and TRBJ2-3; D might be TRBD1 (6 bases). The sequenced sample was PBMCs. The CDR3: CASSGDNTQYF. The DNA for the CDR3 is TGCGCCAGCAGCGGGGACAATACGCAGTATTTT.